A selection of T cell receptor beta chains follows, all from one sample in a study of cytotoxic CD8 clonotypes in ibrutinib-treated CLL. The repertoire was sequenced with immunoSEQ multiplex PCR; TCRdb's copy has only in-frame clones and lacks some. The profile shows approximately 50,000 clones, approximately 71% of them singletons. The sequenced sample was PBMCs, obtained after 12 months of ibrutinib treatment. These receptors all stem from a human donor with chronic lymphocytic leukemia. CDR3s include the opening cysteine and the closing phenylalanine or tryptophan. D genes are given only for firm matches. Clone size, where shown, is once, few, many, or a class for clones that have expanded.

>TRBV6-6|NA|NA|TRBJ2-3|13
CASSFLLVGTQYF
TGTGCCAGCAGTTTCTTGCTAGTTGGAACGCAGTATTTT
>TRBV5-1|few|TRBD1|TRBJ2-2|15
CASSWGTVYTGELFF
TGCGCCAGCAGCTGGGGGACAGTATACACCGGGGAGCTGTTTTTT
>TRBV29-1|NA|NA|TRBJ2-2|14
CSARWDLNTGELFF
TGCAGCGCCAGGTGGGACTTGAACACCGGGGAGCTGTTTTTT
>TRBV29-1|NA|TRBD1|TRBJ1-5|14
CSVVTGDSNQPQHF
TGCAGCGTTGTGACAGGGGATAGCAATCAGCCCCAGCATTTT
>TRBV4-3|once|TRBD2|TRBJ2-3|17
CASSQVLAGGPTDTQYF
TGCGCCAGCAGCCAAGTACTAGCGGGAGGGCCAACAGATACGCAGTATTTT
>TRBV7-2|few|NA|TRBJ2-1|14
CASTDLGSYNEQFF
TGTGCCAGCACAGACCTGGGCTCCTACAATGAGCAGTTCTTC
>TRBV29-1|NA|TRBD1|TRBJ1-2|17
CSATTGTGFSANYGYTF
TGCAGCGCTACGACCGGGACAGGGTTTTCGGCTAACTATGGCTACACCTTC
>TRBV19|NA|NA|TRBJ1-5|17
CASSTPDGVVGDQPQHF
TGTGCCAGTAGTACCCCGGACGGGGTGGTAGGGGATCAGCCCCAGCATTTT
>TRBV6-5|once|NA|TRBJ1-1|15
CASSYDRGANTEAFF
TGTGCCAGCAGTTACGATCGGGGCGCGAACACTGAAGCTTTCTTT
>TRBV5-1|NA|TRBD1|TRBJ1-1|13
CASSLGDRGEAFF
TGCGCCAGCAGCTTGGGGGACAGGGGTGAAGCTTTCTTT
>TRBV9|NA|TRBD2|TRBJ2-3|15
CASSPREGYTDTQYF
TGTGCCAGCAGCCCCCGGGAGGGATACACAGATACGCAGTATTTT
>TRBV18|once|NA|TRBJ2-5|14
CASSESKGEETQYF
TGTGCCAGCTCAGAAAGTAAGGGGGAAGAGACCCAGTACTTC
>TRBV30|NA|NA|TRBJ2-2|14
CAWSDGRGTGELFF
TGTGCCTGGAGTGACGGGCGAGGCACCGGGGAGCTGTTTTTT
>TRBV9|NA|TRBD2|TRBJ2-4|19
CASSVAGGPGSTTKNIQYF
TGTGCCAGCAGCGTAGCGGGAGGGCCGGGCTCTACAACCAAAAACATTCAGTACTTC
>TRBV7-2|NA|NA|TRBJ2-5|16
CASSLKVQGAQETQYF
TGTGCCAGCAGCTTAAAGGTTCAGGGAGCCCAAGAGACCCAGTACTTC
>TRBV7-3|NA|TRBD1|TRBJ2-3|16
CASSLMAQGATDTQYF
TGTGCCAGCAGCTTAATGGCACAGGGGGCTACAGATACGCAGTATTTT
>TRBV2|few|TRBD2|TRBJ2-7|13
CASSETSGMAQYF
TGTGCCAGCAGTGAAACTAGCGGGATGGCGCAGTACTTC
>TRBV5-1|NA|NA|TRBJ2-5|14
CASSPRHVQETQYF
TGCGCCAGCAGCCCCAGACACGTCCAAGAGACCCAGTACTTC
>TRBV5-4|NA|TRBD1|TRBJ2-5|17
CASSLAPGQGAVGTQYF
TGTGCCAGCAGCTTGGCCCCGGGACAGGGGGCGGTCGGGACCCAGTACTTC
>TRBV7-2|NA|NA|TRBJ1-5|13
CASSPEGFQPQHF
TGTGCCAGCAGCCCGGAGGGGTTCCAGCCCCAGCATTTT
>TRBV6-1|NA|NA|TRBJ2-7|11
CASSEFAEQYF
TGTGCCAGCAGTGAATTTGCCGAGCAGTACTTC
>TRBV5-6|NA|NA|TRBJ2-3|17
CASSFSRTDLSTDTQYF
TGTGCCAGCAGCTTTAGCCGGACTGACTTGAGCACAGATACGCAGTATTTT
>TRBV6-1|NA|TRBD2|TRBJ2-3|15
CASSELAGGPNTQYF
TGTGCCAGCAGTGAGTTGGCGGGAGGGCCGAATACGCAGTATTTT
>TRBV6-5|NA|TRBD1|TRBJ2-3|11
CASSRDREEYF
TGTGCCAGCAGCCGGGACAGGGAGGAGTATTTT
>TRBV5-4|few|NA|TRBJ2-7|13
CASSLAGTYEQYF
TGTGCCAGCAGCTTGGCCGGTACCTACGAGCAGTACTTC
>TRBV19|few|TRBD1|TRBJ2-2|15
CASSIAGGNTGELFF
TGTGCCAGTAGTATAGCAGGGGGAAACACCGGGGAGCTGTTTTTT
>TRBV6-6|NA|NA|TRBJ2-7|12
CASRAQPYEQYF
TGTGCCAGCAGGGCACAACCCTACGAGCAGTACTTC
>TRBV7-6|NA|TRBD1|TRBJ1-2|14
CASSPATGGSGYTF
TGTGCCAGCAGCCCGGCAACAGGGGGGTCTGGCTACACCTTC
>TRBV21-1|NA|NA|TRBJ2-7|14
CASSKGAGPGEQYF
TGTGCCAGCAGCAAAGGAGCGGGCCCGGGCGAGCAGTACTTC
>TRBV30|NA|TRBD1|TRBJ1-1|15
CAWSGGQGANTEAFF
TGTGCCTGGAGTGGCGGACAGGGGGCGAACACTGAAGCTTTCTTT
>TRBV19|NA|NA|TRBJ1-3|11
CATRGGNTIYF
TGTGCCACCAGGGGTGGAAACACCATATATTTT
>TRBV7-9|NA|NA|TRBJ2-5|16
CASSPLRELALETQYF
TGTGCCAGCAGTCCCCTTCGGGAGTTAGCCCTAGAGACCCAGTACTTC
>TRBV29-1|NA|NA|TRBJ2-7|14
CSPRPSRHSYEQYF
TGCAGCCCCCGGCCGAGCAGGCACTCCTACGAGCAGTACTTC
>TRBV5-1|once|NA|TRBJ2-7|15
CASSLGGGWSYEQYF
TGCGCCAGCAGCTTGGGAGGGGGGTGGTCCTACGAGCAGTACTTC
>TRBV7-7|NA|TRBD1|TRBJ2-5|15
CASSLAEGTGGPQYF
TGTGCTAGCAGCTTAGCGGAGGGGACAGGGGGGCCCCAGTACTTC
>TRBV5-6|once|TRBD1|TRBJ2-5|15
CASSFGDRGWETQYF
TGTGCCAGCAGCTTTGGGGACAGGGGCTGGGAGACCCAGTACTTC
>TRBV5-4|NA|NA|TRBJ2-3|14
CASSLGSGADTQYF
TGTGCCAGCAGCTTAGGCTCTGGGGCAGATACGCAGTATTTT
>TRBV28|NA|TRBD1|TRBJ1-1|15
CASSLPQGGGTEAFF
TGTGCCAGCAGTTTACCCCAGGGGGGAGGGACTGAAGCTTTCTTT
>TRBV6-6|NA|TRBD2|TRBJ2-3|16
CASSTVAGEGPDTQYF
TGTGCCAGCAGTACCGTAGCGGGAGAAGGCCCAGATACGCAGTATTTT
>TRBV5-1|few|TRBD2|TRBJ2-7|16
CASSLVAGGPSYEQYF
TGCGCCAGCAGCTTGGTGGCGGGAGGGCCCTCCTACGAGCAGTACTTC